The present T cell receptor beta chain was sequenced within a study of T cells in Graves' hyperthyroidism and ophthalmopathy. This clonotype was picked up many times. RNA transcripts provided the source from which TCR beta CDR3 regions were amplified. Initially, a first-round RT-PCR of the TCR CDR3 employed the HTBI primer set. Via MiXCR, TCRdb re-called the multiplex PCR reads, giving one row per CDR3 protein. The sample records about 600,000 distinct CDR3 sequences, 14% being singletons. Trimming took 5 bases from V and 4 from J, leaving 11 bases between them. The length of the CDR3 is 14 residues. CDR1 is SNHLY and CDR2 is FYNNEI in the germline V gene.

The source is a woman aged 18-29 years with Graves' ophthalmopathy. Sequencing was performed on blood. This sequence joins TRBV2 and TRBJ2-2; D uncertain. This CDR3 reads CASSYPDTTGELFF. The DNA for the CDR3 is TGTGCCAGCAGTTATCCCGACACCACCGGGGAGCTGTTTTTT.